This is a list of T cell receptor beta chains from one sample in a study of T cell repertoires in cytomegalovirus infection. These TCRs' antigens remain unknown. TCRdb reprocessed the reads via MiXCR and lists one record per CDR3 protein. Among approximately 590,000 distinct CDR3 sequences listed, just under 40% were seen once. The sequencing here drew on cultured PBMCs, taken from culture after CMV antigen stimulation. The source is a human donor in good health (CMV status not recorded). Some clones in this sample may be carry-over from other donors' samples. Each CDR3 is given with its conserved first and last residue. A D gene is named only where the DNA matches it firmly. Part of the rows lack a size; the others show once, few, many or a class for expanded clones.

V gene	D gene	clone size	J gene	CDR3 DNA	CDR3 protein
TRBV19	TRBD1	NA	TRBJ2-1	TGTGCCAGTAGTAGAGACAGGGGCCGCATCGTTGAGCAGTTCTTC	CASSRDRGRIVEQFF
TRBV6-5	NA	few	TRBJ2-3	TGTGCCAGCAGTCCGGGGGACTCTTTCACAGATACGCAGTATTTT	CASSPGDSFTDTQYF
TRBV7-8	NA	NA	TRBJ2-3	TGTGCCAGCAGCTTAGTAGGGACGTACACAGATACGCAGTATTTT	CASSLVGTYTDTQYF
TRBV5-4	TRBD1	few	TRBJ1-2	TGTGCCAGCAGCTTTGGCGGGACAGTAAATAACTATGGCTACACCTTC	CASSFGGTVNNYGYTF
TRBV28	TRBD1	NA	TRBJ1-1	TGTGCCAGCAGTTTAGCCGGACAGGGGGCGTTTACTGAAGCTTTCTTT	CASSLAGQGAFTEAFF
TRBV28	NA	few	TRBJ2-3	TGTGCCAGCAGCAGACGGAGTTTGAAAGATACGCAGTATTTT	CASSRRSLKDTQYF
TRBV7-8	NA	few	TRBJ2-1	TGTGCCAGCAGCAATCAGGGAAGCACCTACAATGAGCAGTTCTTC	CASSNQGSTYNEQFF
TRBV7-9	NA	NA	TRBJ2-3	TGTGCCAGCACCGGTCCGGACCGACTCACAGATACGCAGTATTTT	CASTGPDRLTDTQYF
TRBV7-6	NA	NA	TRBJ2-4	TGTCCCCCTAGGCTAGCAAAAAACATTCAGTACTTC	CPPRLAKNIQYF
TRBV7-2	TRBD2	NA	TRBJ2-1	TGTGCCAGCAGCGCAAGACTAGCGGGGGATTCCTACAATGAGCAGTTCTTC	CASSARLAGDSYNEQFF
TRBV5-1	TRBD2	NA	TRBJ2-1	TGCGCCAGCAGCTTGGTAGCGGGAGATGGGTACAATGAGCAGTTCTTC	CASSLVAGDGYNEQFF